This section outlines one T cell receptor beta chain sequence together with its context. No antigen is known for it. This sample was taken from a study of beta chain features in type 1 diabetes. Regarding the study as a whole: A moderate, significant TCRB CDR3 shortening appeared in type 1 diabetes across four CD4+ subsets.

Expressed TCRB transcripts were sequenced, since all the RNA that had been isolated was reverse transcribed. TCRdb's table, derived via immunoSEQ multiplex PCR, lists solely in-frame clones and lacks some. Counted here are some 330,000 clones, approximately 12% occurring once; the ten biggest clones make up around 0.0099%. The CDR3 has 16 amino acids. The germline V gene encodes CDR1 MNHNY and CDR2 SVGAGI (reference sequence). Trimming at V came to 0 bases and at J to 5 bases, leaving 4 bases not matched to a gene. This TCR came from a woman under 30 with type 1 diabetes. The rearrangement joins TRBV6-6 to TRBJ2-5; 12 bases are shared with TRBD2. What was sequenced was naive CD4+ T cells from blood. The CDR3, as DNA: TGTGCCAGCAGTTACTCTCGACTAGCGGGAGCGGAGACCCAGTACTTC. Amino acid sequence: CASSYSRLAGAETQYF.